Detailed here is one T cell receptor beta chain. In the source study's methods: Estimation of nucleated cell counts was performed using reference gene primer amplification. Produced via immunoSEQ multiplex PCR; TCRdb's table is partial and in-frame only. D and trimming were read from the DNA, whereas the V and J calls and clone size are those reported in that table. The sample lists about 20,000 clones; approximately 89% were seen once. This sample is part of a study of blood T cell repertoires in COVID-19. Study at large: Sources were T cells, B-cell-depleted T cells, or PBMCs; the material itself was cDNA or gDNA.

V gave up 1 base and J gave up 5 bases, with 13 bases separating them. The CDR3 contains 15 residues. Per the germline V gene, CDR1 is SNHLY and CDR2 is FYNNEI. The receptor's source is a human donor in a cohort sampled during active COVID-19. V gene TRBV2 combines with J gene TRBJ2-3, with D possibly TRBD1 on 5 matching bases. Input material: peripheral blood. CDR3 sequence: CASSEDRWGQDTQYF. The CDR3 nucleotides are TGTGCCAGCAGTGAAGACAGGTGGGGCCAAGATACGCAGTATTTT.